Listed below are T cell receptor beta chains from one sample, sequenced in a study of blood T cell repertoires in COVID-19. Here immunoSEQ multiplex PCR was the method, and the copy in TCRdb shows in-frame clones only, minus some. This sample has roughly 140,000 clones, with about 84% found just once. The sample consisted of peripheral blood. The receptor set was obtained from a woman of 80 years or more in a cohort sampled during active or convalescent COVID-19. Both conserved end residues are part of each CDR3. Fields, in order: V gene, clone size, D gene, J gene, CDR3 DNA, CDR3 protein. The D gene is left open where the match is weak. Clone size, where shown, is once, few, many, or a class for clones that have expanded.

TRBV24-1	.	.	TRBJ2-1	TGTGCCACCAGTGATTCGGCAGGCCGAGAGCAGTTCTTC	CATSDSAGREQFF
TRBV11-2	.	TRBD1	TRBJ1-1	TGTGCCAGCAGCTCTGACAGGGACACTGAAGCTTTCTTT	CASSSDRDTEAFF
TRBV6-5	.	TRBD1	TRBJ1-2	TGTGCCAGCAGTTACTCAGGGGGCAGCTATGGCTACACCTTC	CASSYSGGSYGYTF
TRBV19	.	TRBD1	TRBJ1-4	TGTGCCAGTAGGACCGGACAGGGGATCGCAACTAATGAAAAACTGTTTTTT	CASRTGQGIATNEKLFF
TRBV29-1	once	TRBD2	TRBJ2-5	TGCAGCGTTGTGCGGGGGGTAGAGACCCAGTACTTC	CSVVRGVETQYF
TRBV5-5	.	.	TRBJ2-2	TGTGCCAGCAGCTGGGCCGATACCGGGGAGCTGTTTTTT	CASSWADTGELFF
TRBV10-3	.	TRBD1	TRBJ1-2	TGTGCCATCAGTGAGACAGGGGATCATGGCTACACCTTC	CAISETGDHGYTF
TRBV5-1	.	.	TRBJ1-4	TGCGCCAGCAGCTTCACAGGGTTCAGCCTTAATGAAAAACTGTTTTTT	CASSFTGFSLNEKLFF
TRBV18	.	.	TRBJ1-6	TGTGCCAGCTCACTCGGTACAGGGTCATACTCCTATAATTCACCCCTCCACTTT	CASSLGTGSYSYNSPLHF
TRBV7-9	.	.	TRBJ2-1	TGTGCCAGCAGCTTAGTCCACGGGGGGCCTTACAATGAGCAGTTCTTC	CASSLVHGGPYNEQFF
TRBV3-1/TRBV3-2	few	.	TRBJ1-2	TGTGCCAGCAGCCAAGATCAGCGGATCCGTTATGGCTACACCTTC	CASSQDQRIRYGYTF
TRBV9	few	.	TRBJ2-2	TGTGCCAGCAGCGCCCTCAGGGGTGGCACCGGGGAGCTGTTTTTT	CASSALRGGTGELFF
TRBV7-9	once	.	TRBJ2-2	TGTGCCAGCAGCTTACGGGGGACCCTTAACACCGGGGAGCTGTTTTTT	CASSLRGTLNTGELFF
TRBV12-5	.	.	TRBJ1-2	TGTGCTAGTGGTTTCCCTTCCGGTAACTATGGCTACACCTTC	CASGFPSGNYGYTF
TRBV7-6	.	.	TRBJ1-1	TGTGCCAGCAGCTTAGAACTCGCTCGACTTACTGAAGCTTTCTTT	CASSLELARLTEAFF
TRBV5-1	.	.	TRBJ2-7	TGCGCCAGCAGCTTGGATACCTACGAGCAGTACTTC	CASSLDTYEQYF
TRBV7-9	.	.	TRBJ2-3	TGTGCCAGCAGCTTCAGAGGTACAGATACGCAGTATTTT	CASSFRGTDTQYF
TRBV6-2/TRBV6-3	.	.	TRBJ1-1	TGTGCCAGCAGTTACACAGGGCGATCAGAAGCTTTCTTT	CASSYTGRSEAFF
TRBV28	few	.	TRBJ1-2	TGTGCCAGCTGGGCACTTGGAGGGCGTAACTATGGCTACACCTTC	CASWALGGRNYGYTF
TRBV6-5	.	.	TRBJ1-2	TGTGCCAGCAGTTCCAAAGCGACCCGGGGCTACACCTTC	CASSSKATRGYTF
TRBV20-1	.	TRBD2	TRBJ2-1	TGCAGTGCTAGTAGGCGGGGGGCATACAATGAGCAGTTCTTC	CSASRRGAYNEQFF
TRBV28	once	.	TRBJ1-2	TGTGCCAGCAGGGAGTCGGGGGGAAACTATGGCTACACCTTC	CASRESGGNYGYTF
TRBV7-9	few	TRBD1	TRBJ1-6	TGTGCCAGCAGCCGTACCTGGGACAGGAGCTCCTATAATTCACCCCTCCACTTT	CASSRTWDRSSYNSPLHF
TRBV7-9	few	TRBD1	TRBJ1-4	TGTGCCAGTACAGGGGGCGATGGGAGTGAAAAACTGTTTTTT	CASTGGDGSEKLFF
TRBV29-1	.	.	TRBJ2-5	TGCAGCGGTGAGGAGCAGATTCAAGAGACCCAGTACTTC	CSGEEQIQETQYF
TRBV7-8	.	.	TRBJ1-2	TGTGCCAGCAGCGTAGAACAGGGTTTTAATGGCTACACCTTC	CASSVEQGFNGYTF
TRBV6-2/TRBV6-3	.	TRBD1	TRBJ2-7	TGTGCCAGCAGTTACTCGAGTCTGAGGACAGGTTTTTACGAGCAGTACTTC	CASSYSSLRTGFYEQYF
TRBV11-2	few	TRBD1	TRBJ2-2	TGTGCCAGCAGCCCAACAGGGGCCGGGGAGCTGTTTTTT	CASSPTGAGELFF
TRBV7-2	.	.	TRBJ2-7	TGTGCCAGCAGCTTAGGTCCGGGTAGTAACGAGCAGTACTTC	CASSLGPGSNEQYF
TRBV10-3	.	.	TRBJ2-3	TGTGCCATCGATGACAAGGGGGAAGGGGGAAATACGCAGTATTTT	CAIDDKGEGGNTQYF
TRBV18	.	TRBD1	TRBJ1-5	TGTGCCAGCTCACACGGGACAGGGGATCAGCCCCAGCATTTT	CASSHGTGDQPQHF
TRBV5-4	.	.	TRBJ1-1	TGTGCCAGCAGCGGGGGTATCGGACAGCCGAACACTGAAGCTTTCTTT	CASSGGIGQPNTEAFF
TRBV4-1	.	.	TRBJ1-1	TGCGCCAGCAGCCAAGTAGGGGGGAACACTGAAGCTTTCTTT	CASSQVGGNTEAFF
TRBV12-3/TRBV12-4	.	TRBD1	TRBJ2-7	TGTGCCAGCAGACGGGACAGGGGTTACGAGCAGTACTTC	CASRRDRGYEQYF
TRBV30	.	TRBD2	TRBJ2-3	TGTGCCTGCAGCGGGGGGAGCACAGATACGCAGTATTTT	CACSGGSTDTQYF
TRBV7-9	.	.	TRBJ2-3	TGTGCCAGCAGCTACTACCAAGATACGCAGTATTTT	CASSYYQDTQYF
TRBV3-1/TRBV3-2	.	TRBD1	TRBJ2-7	TGTGCCAGCAGCCAACCCCGACAGGGGGCTCGCTACGAGCAGTACTTC	CASSQPRQGARYEQYF
TRBV30	.	TRBD2	TRBJ2-5	TGTGCCTGGAGTCGCTTACTAGCGGGGGGGCCTCAAGAGACCCAGTACTTC	CAWSRLLAGGPQETQYF
TRBV11-2	.	.	TRBJ2-1	TGTGCCAGCAGCTTCCAGTCGTTTGGCTCCAATGAGCAGTTCTTC	CASSFQSFGSNEQFF
TRBV5-1	.	.	TRBJ1-1	TGCGCCAGCAGCTCCGGGACAAACACTGAAGCTTTCTTT	CASSSGTNTEAFF
TRBV3-1/TRBV3-2	.	.	TRBJ1-6	TGTGCCAGCAGCCAAGCGTCTAATTCACCCCTCCACTTT	CASSQASNSPLHF
TRBV7-9	few	.	TRBJ1-3	TGTGCCAGCAGCTTATTGGAGGGAAACACCATATATTTT	CASSLLEGNTIYF
TRBV19	.	TRBD2	TRBJ2-2	TGTGCCAGTAGTCCGACTAGCGGGGGGCGGAATGCCGGGGAGCTGTTTTTT	CASSPTSGGRNAGELFF
TRBV5-1	.	.	TRBJ2-5	TGCGCCAGCAGCTTGTACCGCAGGGAAGAGACCCAGTACTTC	CASSLYRREETQYF
TRBV3-1/TRBV3-2	once	.	TRBJ2-5	TGTGCCAGCAGCCAAGATCTTACGGGGGTCCAAGAGACCCAGTACTTC	CASSQDLTGVQETQYF
TRBV19	.	TRBD1	TRBJ1-1	TGTGCCAGTAGTCGGGGACAGAGGAGGGTCGCTGAAGCTTTCTTT	CASSRGQRRVAEAFF
TRBV9	.	TRBD2	TRBJ2-5	TGTGCCAGCAGCGAGACCGGGGGGGAAGAGACCCAGTACTTC	CASSETGGEETQYF
TRBV9	.	.	TRBJ2-5	TGTGCCAGCAGCGTAGGGCACAATCCCCAAGAGACCCAGTACTTC	CASSVGHNPQETQYF
TRBV27	.	.	TRBJ2-3	TGTGCCAGCACCACAGGGGGGGCCACAGATACGCAGTATTTT	CASTTGGATDTQYF
TRBV29-1	.	.	TRBJ2-7	TGCAGCGTTGAATCGGGGATCGAGCAGTACTTC	CSVESGIEQYF